A selection of T cell receptor beta chains follows, all from one sample in a study of cytotoxic CD8 clonotypes in ibrutinib-treated CLL. Profiling relied on immunoSEQ multiplex PCR, and the TCRdb table lists in-frame clones only, not all of them. The sample has fewer than 400,000 clones; around 66% are singletons. The source material was PBMCs, sampled after 36 months of ibrutinib treatment. These TCRs come from a human donor with chronic lymphocytic leukemia. Both conserved end residues are part of each CDR3. Fields, in order: V gene, D gene, clone size, J gene, CDR3 DNA, CDR3 protein. The D gene is left open where the match is weak. Only some rows state a clone size, as once, few, many or a class for expanded clones.

>TRBV28|TRBD1|once|TRBJ1-1
TGTGCCAGCAAAGGACAGGGGGCCTCAATGAACACTGAAGCTTTCTTT
CASKGQGASMNTEAFF
>TRBV7-9|TRBD1|-|TRBJ1-3
TGTGCCAGCAGCTATCGTAAGGGCTGGGGGACAGCTGGGGACACCATATATTTT
CASSYRKGWGTAGDTIYF
>TRBV29-1|-|-|TRBJ2-5
TGCAGCGCAGGGGAATGGGGCGTTGAGACCCAGTACTTC
CSAGEWGVETQYF
>TRBV28|TRBD1|few|TRBJ2-2
TGTGCCAGCACCCCGGACTCCGGCAGGGGGCGAGGCACCGGGGAGCTGTTTTTT
CASTPDSGRGRGTGELFF
>TRBV5-6|TRBD2|-|TRBJ2-1
TGTGCCAGCAGAGTAACCGGGACAGGGCGACTAGCGGGAGTCAATGAGCAGTTCTTC
CASRVTGTGRLAGVNEQFF
>TRBV6-6|-|-|TRBJ2-3
TGTGCCAGCAGTCACCAAAGATATCCGCAGTATTTT
CASSHQRYPQYF
>TRBV9|-|-|TRBJ2-6
TGTGCCAGCAGCGTAGAGCCGGGTAGATCCGGGGCCAACGTCCTGACTTTC
CASSVEPGRSGANVLTF
>TRBV29-1|-|once|TRBJ2-7
TGCAGCGTTGAAGTGGGGGGCCCCTACGAGCAGTACTTC
CSVEVGGPYEQYF
>TRBV14|-|-|TRBJ1-5
TGTGCCAGCAGCCTAGGGAGCAATCAGCCCCAGCATTTT
CASSLGSNQPQHF
>TRBV2|TRBD2|-|TRBJ2-1
TGTGCCGGCCGAGGGGCGGGAGCCCTTCCAAAAGTCAATGAGCAGTTCTTC
CAGRGAGALPKVNEQFF
>TRBV9|-|-|TRBJ2-7
TGTGCCAGCAGCGCCCTAGCGGACAGCTCCTACGAGCAGTACTTC
CASSALADSSYEQYF
>TRBV5-1|TRBD2|few|TRBJ2-7
TGCGCCAGCAGCTTGTACCCGACTAGCGGATCCTACGAGCAGTACTTC
CASSLYPTSGSYEQYF
>TRBV7-9|-|-|TRBJ2-2
TGTGCCAGCAGCTTAGCCCTAGGCAACACCGGGGAGCTGTTTTTT
CASSLALGNTGELFF
>TRBV9|-|-|TRBJ2-5
TGTGCCAGCAGCGTAGGAGTCCCGTTAGGAGGAGAGACCCAGTACTTC
CASSVGVPLGGETQYF
>TRBV15|-|-|TRBJ2-7
TGTGCCACCAGTACCGACAGGAGCTCCTACGAGCAGTACTTC
CATSTDRSSYEQYF
>TRBV27|-|-|TRBJ1-1
TGTGCCAGCAACGCGAGGGGCATGAACACTGAAGCTTTCTTT
CASNARGMNTEAFF
>TRBV20-1|-|few|TRBJ2-7
TGCAGTGCGAGGGATTCGGGCGAGCAGTACTTC
CSARDSGEQYF
>TRBV18|TRBD1|few|TRBJ2-5
TGTGCCAGCTCACCACCAGGACAGGGGGCCTATGAGACCCAGTACTTC
CASSPPGQGAYETQYF
>TRBV5-4|-|-|TRBJ2-1
TGTGCCAGCCGACGGTCGGGGAATGAGCAGTTCTTC
CASRRSGNEQFF
>TRBV15|-|-|TRBJ1-5
TGTGCCACCAGCAGAGGTCGGTGGAGGAATCAGCCCCAGCATTTT
CATSRGRWRNQPQHF
>TRBV6-5|-|-|TRBJ2-7
TGTGCCAGCACTGCCGCAGCGAGCCGGGAGCAGTACTTC
CASTAAASREQYF
>TRBV7-9|-|-|TRBJ2-1
TGTGCCAGCAGCTTACTCCCGGTCGACCCCCAGTTCTTC
CASSLLPVDPQFF
>TRBV29-1|TRBD1|-|TRBJ2-2
TGCAGCGTTGTGGGACAGGGGCTTACCGGGGAGCTGTTTTTT
CSVVGQGLTGELFF
>TRBV27|TRBD1|-|TRBJ1-4
TGTGCCAGCAGTAGACAGGGTGGTGAAAAACTGTTTTTT
CASSRQGGEKLFF
>TRBV14|TRBD2|few|TRBJ2-7
TGTGCCAGCAGCCAAGCGGGACTAGCTATAACGGGGCAGTACTTC
CASSQAGLAITGQYF
>TRBV9|-|few|TRBJ2-5
TGTGCCAGCAGCGTAGATCTGGAGACCCAGTACTTC
CASSVDLETQYF